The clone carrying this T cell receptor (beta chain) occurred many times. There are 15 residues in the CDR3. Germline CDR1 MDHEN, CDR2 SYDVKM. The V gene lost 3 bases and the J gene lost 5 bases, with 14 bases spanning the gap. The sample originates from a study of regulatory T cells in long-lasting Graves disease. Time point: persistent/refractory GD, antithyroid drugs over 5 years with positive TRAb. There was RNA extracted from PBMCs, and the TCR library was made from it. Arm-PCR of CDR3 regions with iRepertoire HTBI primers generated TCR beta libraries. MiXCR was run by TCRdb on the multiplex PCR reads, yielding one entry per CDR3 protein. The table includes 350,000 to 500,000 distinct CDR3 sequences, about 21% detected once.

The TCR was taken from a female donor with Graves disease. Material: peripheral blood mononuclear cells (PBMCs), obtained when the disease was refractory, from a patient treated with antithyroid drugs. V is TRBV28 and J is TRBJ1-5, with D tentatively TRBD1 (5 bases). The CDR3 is CASSFWGREDQPQHF. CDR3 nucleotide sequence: TGTGCCAGCAGTTTTTGGGGCAGGGAAGATCAGCCCCAGCATTTT.